The text below deals with one TCR beta chain. This sample stems from a study of blood T cell repertoires in COVID-19. Study overall: Acute and convalescent COVID-19 samples came from the United States, Italy and Spain. PBMCs, B-cell-depleted T cells, or T cells were the source of the cDNA or gDNA that made up the material.

Per the germline V gene, CDR1 is LNHNV and CDR2 is YYDKDF (reference sequence). The CDR3 loop spans 14 amino acids. The V end lost 0 bases, the J end lost 9 bases, and 13 bases lay between the germline ends. Original handling: How many nucleated cells were present was estimated from reference gene primer amplification. Assay: immunoSEQ multiplex PCR; the TCRdb copy retains only in-frame clones and omits some. That table is the source of V, J and clone size, and D and trimming were worked out from the DNA. The sample lists 340,000 or so clones, around 87% occurring once. This clonotype originated in a man in his forties or fifties with active or convalescent COVID-19. The sample consisted of peripheral blood. The V call is TRBV15, the J call TRBJ2-3, with D maybe TRBD2 (5 bases). As DNA, the CDR3 is TGTGCCACCAGCAGAGATATAGGGAGTGAAACGCAGTATTTT. As protein: CATSRDIGSETQYF.